This passage covers 28 T cell receptor beta chains from one sample sequenced in a study of CD8 T cells in Susac syndrome. The RNA, about 0.5 to 1 ug, was put through reverse transcription using random hexamers. TCRdb re-called the immunoSEQ multiplex PCR reads with MiXCR, one entry per CDR3 protein. The profile shows around 200,000 distinct CDR3 sequences, around 93% of them singletons. The sequenced sample was CD8+ T cells from PBMCs. These receptor sequences come from a human donor with Susac syndrome.

This clonotype was counted between two and nine times. The V gene is TRBV5-6, the J gene TRBJ1-5; D not resolved. Germline CDR1 and CDR2: SGHDT and YYEEEE. The length of the CDR3 is 14 residues. With 0 bases removed from V and 4 bases from J, the gap between germline ends came to 8 bases. The chain's CDR3 is CASSLGSGNQPQHF. The CDR3 DNA reads as TGTGCCAGCAGCTTGGGGTCGGGGAATCAGCCCCAGCATTTT. Looking up the rest from reference TRBV5-6 and TRBJ1-5 gives the full variable domain: DAGVTQSPTHLIKTRGQQVTLRCSPKSGHDTVSWYQQALGQGPQFIFQYYEEEERQRGNFPDRFSGHQFPNYSSELNVNALLLGDSALYLCASSLGSGNQPQHFGDGTRLSIL.

V gene TRBV27 combines with J gene TRBJ1-1; weak D call: TRBD1 (5 bases). Germline CDR1 is MNHEY and CDR2 is SMNVEV (reference sequence). The CDR3 sequence is 15 residues long. Trimming removed 5 bases at V and 2 bases at J, with 15 bases between. For the CDR3, the DNA is TGTGCCAGCAGTCTCCGGGGCTCCTTAAACACTGAAGCTTTCTTT. Protein product: CASSLRGSLNTEAFF.

The rearrangement joins TRBV7-9 to TRBJ2-7, with 11 bases that match TRBD2. In germline, CDR1 is SEHNR, CDR2 FQNEAQ (reference sequence). After removal of 5 bases from V and 5 bases from J, the junction contained 17 bases not matched to a gene. The CDR3 has 18 residues. The CDR3 sequence: CASSQYIIAGGPFDEQYF. The CDR3 DNA reads as TGTGCCAGCAGCCAGTATATCATAGCGGGGGGGCCATTCGACGAGCAGTACTTC.

This chain connects TRBV7-9 to TRBJ2-5; D might be TRBD1 (6 bases). Per germline, CDR1 SEHNR and CDR2 FQNEAQ (reference sequence). The length of the CDR3 is 14 residues. Trimming pared 1 base from V and 5 bases from J, leaving 11 bases between. CDR3 amino acids: CASSLGITGETQYF. The CDR3 region has the DNA TGTGCCAGCAGCTTAGGAATCACAGGGGAGACCCAGTACTTC. The complete variable domain, with remaining parts taken from reference TRBV7-9 and TRBJ2-5, reads DTGVSQNPRHKITKRGQNVTFRCDPISEHNRLYWYRQTLGQGPEFLTYFQNEAQLEKSRLLSDRFSAERPKGSFSTLEIQRTEQGDSAMYLCASSLGITGETQYFGPGTRLLVL.

The V call is TRBV29-1, the J call TRBJ2-4; a possible D gene is TRBD2 (7 bases). This CDR3 has 12 residues. The V gene's germline CDR1 is SQVTM and CDR2 ANQGSEA. Trimming removed 4 bases from V and 8 bases from J, with 12 bases in between. The CDR3 region has the DNA TGCAGCGTTGTGAGGGGGGGAGACATTCAGTACTTC. It yields the protein CSVVRGGDIQYF.

V gene TRBV20-1 combines with J gene TRBJ1-3; D may be TRBD1 (5 bases). This CDR3 is 15 amino acids long. V was trimmed by 5 bases and J by 4 bases, leaving 18 bases between them. CDR1 is DFQATT, CDR2 SNEGSKA, per germline (reference sequence). In nucleotides, the CDR3 is TGCAGTGCTCAAATCGGGACGGATTCGGGAAACACCATATATTTT. Residues: CSAQIGTDSGNTIYF.

The chain combines TRBV19 with TRBJ1-2; D not resolved. The CDR3 is made up of 12 amino acids. V lost 3 bases to trimming and J lost 6 bases, with 8 bases between them. CDR1 and CDR2 from the germline V gene are LNHDA and SQIVND (reference sequence). This CDR3 is CASSIEFDGYTF. The CDR3 bases are TGTGCCAGTAGTATCGAGTTCGATGGCTACACCTTC.

This rearrangement joins TRBV25-1 to TRBJ2-7; tentatively, D is TRBD2 (6 bases). The V end was cut by 5 bases, the J end by 4 bases, with 12 bases between. Per germline, CDR1 MGHDK and CDR2 SYGVNS. The CDR3 covers 13 residues. CDR3 amino acids: CASSPRGLYEQYF. The CDR3 DNA is TGTGCCAGCAGTCCCCGGGGACTGTACGAGCAGTACTTC.

The chain combines TRBV6-1 with TRBJ2-3; a weak D match, TRBD1 (6 bases). This CDR3 contains 12 residues. V shed 8 bases and J shed 5 bases, with 11 bases lying between them. Looked up from germline, CDR1 is MNHNS and CDR2 is SASEGT. Here the CDR3 DNA reads TGTGCCAGCGAGGGGGATATAGATACGCAGTATTTT. It yields the protein CASEGDIDTQYF.

V is TRBV12-3 or TRBV12-4 and J is TRBJ2-5, with unresolved D. The CDR3 contains 12 residues. Trimming took 4 bases from V and 4 from J, leaving 7 bases between them. The DNA for the CDR3 is TGTGCCAGCAGTTCCACGGGAGAGACCCAGTACTTC. Protein sequence: CASSSTGETQYF.

The chain joins TRBV12-3 or TRBV12-4 to TRBJ1-1, with D perhaps matching TRBD1 (6 bases). The CDR3 extends over 14 amino acids. Trimming stripped 2 bases from V and 5 bases from J, with 12 bases between. The CDR3 reads CASSLRGMDTEAFF. The DNA of the CDR3 is TGTGCCAGCAGTTTAAGGGGGATGGATACTGAAGCTTTCTTT.

The genes are TRBV11-2 and TRBJ1-1; D perhaps matches TRBD1 (5 bases). The CDR3 contains 13 residues. Germline CDR1 reads SGHAT; CDR2 reads FQNNGV. Trimming left V 8 bases short and J 0 bases short, with 10 bases between. CDR3 bases: TGTGCCAGCGGGGGAATCATGAACACTGAAGCTTTCTTT. This codes for CASGGIMNTEAFF. Full variable domain (rest looked up from reference TRBV11-2 and TRBJ1-1): EAGVAQSPRYKIIEKRQSVAFWCNPISGHATLYWYQQILGQGPKLLIQFQNNGVVDDSQLPKDRFSAERLKGVDSTLKIQPAKLEDSAVYLCASGGIMNTEAFFGQGTRLTVV.

This chain joins TRBV4-1 and TRBJ2-7; TRBD1 aligns across 7 bases. CDR3 length equals 14 residues. Losses at the gene ends were 1 base for V and 4 bases for J; bases not matched to a gene: 4. Germline V gives CDR1 MGHRA, CDR2 YSYEKL. In nucleotides, the CDR3 is TGCGCCAGCAGCCAAGGACAGGGTGAATACGAGCAGTACTTC. This gives the protein CASSQGQGEYEQYF.

This sequence joins TRBV29-1 and TRBJ1-1; D is undetermined. CDR1 is SQVTM and CDR2 is ANQGSEA in the germline V gene. This CDR3 contains 12 residues. V was clipped by 7 bases and J by 1 base, with 10 bases between them. The DNA for the CDR3 is TGCAGCGAAACTGGGTGGAACACTGAAGCTTTCTTT. Translated: CSETGWNTEAFF.

This chain uses TRBV9 with TRBJ2-7; tentative D call: TRBD2 (5 bases). The CDR3 extends over 15 amino acids. Per germline, CDR1 SGDLS and CDR2 YYNGEE. V lost 3 bases to trimming and J lost 0 bases, with 13 bases between them. Here the CDR3 reads CASSAGSGFSYEQYF. CDR3 nucleotides: TGTGCCAGCAGCGCTGGCTCGGGGTTCTCCTACGAGCAGTACTTC.

This clonotype was detected only once. The chain has TRBV10-3 and TRBJ2-1; 8 bases are shared with TRBD2. The trim removed 0 bases at V and 7 bases at J, leaving 8 bases unmatched. The CDR3 is 16 amino acids. Germline V gives CDR1 ENHRY, CDR2 SYGVKD. Written as DNA, the CDR3 is TGTGCCATCAGTGAGTCGCAGCGGGAGACGGGAAATGAGCAGTTCTTC. Encoded protein: CAISESQRETGNEQFF.

The rearrangement links TRBV12-3 or TRBV12-4 to TRBJ1-1; TRBD1 agrees at 9 bases. This CDR3 has 14 residues. After removal of 1 base from V and 6 bases from J, the junction contained 3 bases not matched to a gene. This CDR3 is CASSLVGTGPEAFF. The CDR3 DNA reads as TGTGCCAGCAGTTTAGTCGGGACAGGGCCTGAAGCTTTCTTT.

In its sample, this clonotype was seen once. This chain connects TRBV5-6 to TRBJ1-2, with unresolved D. Germline V gene sequence: CDR1 SGHDT, CDR2 YYEEEE. This CDR3 has 11 residues. Trimming removed 3 bases from V and 4 bases from J, with 4 bases in between. In DNA, the CDR3 is TGTGCCAGCAGCTACAGCTATGGCTACACCTTC. This gives the protein CASSYSYGYTF.

The gene calls are TRBV5-1 and TRBJ1-2; the match to TRBD1 covers 10 bases. The CDR3 loop spans 14 amino acids. CDR1 and CDR2 (germline): SGHRS, YFSETQ. V lost 3 bases and J lost 6; bases outside the gene matches: 5. CDR3 sequence (DNA): TGCGCCAGCAGCTGGGGGGACAGGGGAGATGGCTACACCTTC. Translation: CASSWGDRGDGYTF.

The chain uses TRBV4-1 and TRBJ2-7; a possible D gene is TRBD2 (5 bases). Trimming shortened V by 0 bases and J by 2 bases, and 11 bases separated the two germline ends. The CDR3 runs 15 residues. Germline CDR1 is MGHRA and CDR2 is YSYEKL. The CDR3 DNA reads as TGCGCCAGCAGCCAAGATGACGGGGAAGCCTACGAGCAGTACTTC. As protein: CASSQDDGEAYEQYF.

CDR3 residues: CASSTFPGQGYEQYF. The DNA for the CDR3 is TGTGCCAGCAGTACATTCCCGGGACAGGGGTACGAGCAGTACTTC. This rearrangement joins TRBV6-5 to TRBJ2-7, with 10 nucleotides matching TRBD1. Per the germline V gene, CDR1 is MNHEY and CDR2 is SVGAGI. CDR3 size: 15 residues. V shed 5 bases and J 4 bases; nucleotides not matched to a gene: 8.

The chain employs TRBV30 and TRBJ2-7; unclear D gene. V dropped 2 bases and J dropped 2 bases, with 13 bases sitting between them. Germline V lookup: CDR1 GTSNPN, CDR2 SVGIG (reference sequence). CDR3 size: 14 residues. CDR3 nucleotide sequence: TGTGCCTGGAGTACGGTGGAGTTAGCCTACGAGCAGTACTTC. It encodes CAWSTVELAYEQYF.

This chain joins TRBV9 and TRBJ2-3; 7 nucleotides line up with TRBD2. V shed 3 bases and J 5 bases; nucleotides not matched to a gene: 9. There are 15 residues in the CDR3. Germline V CDR1 and CDR2: SGDLS, YYNGEE. The CDR3 sequence is CASSATTAGVDTQYF. The DNA of the CDR3 is TGTGCCAGCAGCGCCACAACCGCGGGAGTAGATACGCAGTATTTT.

V gene TRBV30 combines with J gene TRBJ1-2, with D possibly being TRBD1 (5 bases). This CDR3 has 13 amino acids. Per germline, CDR1 GTSNPN and CDR2 SVGIG (reference sequence). V gave up 4 bases and J gave up 6 bases, with 15 bases separating them. DNA of the CDR3: TGTGCCTGGACCGTACGCGTCAGGGATGGCTACACCTTC. This encodes CAWTVRVRDGYTF.

V and J are TRBV2 and TRBJ1-2; D gene uncertain. Germline V gene data show CDR1 as SNHLY and CDR2 as FYNNEI. Trimming left V 6 bases short and J 7 bases short, with 24 bases between. The CDR3 loop spans 16 amino acids. The CDR3 region has the DNA TGTGCCAGCAGCGGACGAGGGTTAGGCGACGTATCTGGCTACACCTTC. It is translated as CASSGRGLGDVSGYTF.

Remarks on this clonotype: Germline is not matched at one junction end, which may reflect a read error. The chain is built from TRBV7-7 and TRBJ1-5; TRBD1 matches at 9 bases. Germline values: CDR1 SSHAT, CDR2 FNYEAQ (reference sequence). The CDR3 consists of 16 residues. Written as DNA, the CDR3 is TGTGCTAGCAGCTTTACTCCGGGACAGGGCGGTCAGCCCCAGCATTTT. This codes for CASSFTPGQGGQPQHF.

CDR3 protein: CASSPGGEYQETQYF. The CDR3 nucleotides read TGTGCCAGCAGCCCGGGCGGGGAGTACCAAGAGACCCAGTACTTC. The J gene is TRBJ2-5, the V gene TRBV6-5, with D perhaps TRBD2 (6 bases). The length of the CDR3 is 15 residues. V shed 6 bases and J shed 0 bases, with 14 bases lying between them. Germline V gene data show CDR1 as MNHEY and CDR2 as SVGAGI.

The CDR3 region is CSAQPDGNTEAFF. For the CDR3, the DNA is TGCAGTGCCCAGCCCGACGGGAACACTGAAGCTTTCTTT. The chain employs TRBV20-1 and TRBJ1-1; D unresolved. The V and J ends lost 6 bases and 1 base respectively, with 12 bases between them. Germline V gene sequence: CDR1 DFQATT, CDR2 SNEGSKA (reference sequence). This CDR3 has 13 amino acids.